The next 4 T cell receptor beta chains were all read from a single sample in a study of blood T cell repertoires in COVID-19. Profiling relied on immunoSEQ multiplex PCR, and the TCRdb table lists in-frame clones only, not all of them. The sample includes roughly 87,000 clones, roughly 89% of them seen just once. Sequenced material: peripheral blood. Receptors originate from a woman of 80 years or more with active COVID-19.

The chain recombines TRBV7-2 with TRBJ2-3; perhaps TRBD2 as D (5 bases). This CDR3 contains 15 residues. V lost 5 bases and J lost 0, with 12 bases in between. Germline loops: CDR1 SGHTA, CDR2 FQGNSA. CDR3 sequence (DNA): TGTGCCAGCAGCCTAGGCGGGCAGAGCACAGATACGCAGTATTTT. Amino acid sequence: CASSLGGQSTDTQYF.

The chain is built from TRBV7-2 and TRBJ2-3, with 13 bases that match TRBD2. Unmatched junction bases numbered 6, after V lost 7 bases and J lost 8 bases. Germline CDR1 reads SGHTA; CDR2 reads FQGNSA. The CDR3 runs 14 residues. CDR3 sequence: CASTRTSGRGTQYF. The CDR3 DNA sequence: TGTGCCAGCACTCGGACTAGCGGGAGAGGTACGCAGTATTTT.

V usage is TRBV5-1 and J usage is TRBJ2-7; D is possibly TRBD2 (5 bases). With 3 bases removed from V and 6 bases from J, the gap between germline ends came to 22 bases. Germline loops: CDR1 SGHRS, CDR2 YFSETQ. There are 16 residues in the CDR3. CDR3 sequence: CASSWALAGEVSEQYF. In DNA form, the CDR3 reads TGCGCCAGCAGCTGGGCCCTCGCGGGCGAAGTGAGCGAGCAGTACTTC.

The chain joins TRBV9 to TRBJ2-1; TRBD2 agrees at 10 bases. Germline loops: CDR1 SGDLS, CDR2 YYNGEE. J gave up 6 bases and V 2 bases, and 5 bases lay outside the gene matches. The CDR3 has 15 amino acids. The CDR3 nucleotides read TGTGCCAGCAGCGTTAGCGGGAGGTACCCCAATGAGCAGTTCTTC. Its protein is CASSVSGRYPNEQFF.